This T cell receptor beta chain was sequenced for a study of blood T cells in healthy people across ages. Study as a whole: Template switching captured about one barcoded beta molecule per two T cells.

V was cut by 1 base and J by 3 bases, with 16 bases left in between. CDR3 length: 16 amino acids. Germline-derived CDR1 and CDR2 are MGHRA and YSYEKL. The sample holds a few counts of this clonotype. Primers used in a second PCR of about 7 to 12 cycles were a sample-barcoded 5' primer and a J-beta primer mix. TCRdb fed the 5' RACE reads into MiXCR, producing one record per CDR3 protein. The repertoire includes about 1.4 million distinct CDR3 sequences, approximately 60% of them detected once, and approximately 7% sits in the top ten. Sequencing was carried out using blood. The chain combines TRBV4-1 with TRBJ2-7, with D possibly TRBD1 on 7 matching bases. The TCR comes from a man aged 18 to 30 in good health. The CDR3 protein is CASSQVWQGGNYEQYF. The CDR3 nucleotides are TGCGCCAGCAGCCAAGTTTGGCAGGGGGGAAACTACGAGCAGTACTTC.